Following are 18 T cell receptor beta chains from one sample sequenced in a study of shared T cell receptors in the human thymus. Assay: immunoSEQ multiplex PCR; the TCRdb copy retains only in-frame clones and omits some. The sample shows about 660,000 clones, 85% to 90% of them seen only once. The sample was also reused in another study, on human thymus T cells.

Specimen: thymocytes. The receptor source for this set is a boy under two years old with a congenital heart defect.

The V gene is TRBV5-6, the J gene TRBJ2-3, with D tentatively TRBD1 (5 bases). Trimming left V 2 bases short and J 4 bases short, with 11 bases between. Germline CDR1 is SGHDT and CDR2 is YYEEEE. This CDR3 spans 14 amino acids. The CDR3 region has the DNA TGTGCCAGCAGCTTCGGCCAAGGGGCAGATACGCAGTATTTT. Protein product: CASSFGQGADTQYF.

This clone occurred once. The chain uses TRBV29-1 and TRBJ1-1, with TRBD1 identical over 8 bases. CDR3 size: 12 residues. Germline loops: CDR1 SQVTM, CDR2 ANQGSEA. With V trimmed by 7 bases and J by 5 bases, 6 bases remained unmatched. The CDR3 sequence is CSDGTGRTEAFF. The CDR3 DNA is TGCAGCGATGGGACAGGTCGGACTGAAGCTTTCTTT.

The CDR3 is CATYYLGTGNYEQYF. CDR3 coding DNA: TGTGCCACCTATTACCTCGGGACAGGGAACTACGAGCAGTACTTC. J is TRBJ2-7 and V is TRBV6-1; 9 bases match TRBD1. The CDR3 consists of 15 residues. Germline CDR1 MNHNS, CDR2 SASEGT. V trimming: 10 bases; J trimming: 3 bases; junction bases outside the gene matches: 13.

The chain employs TRBV28 and TRBJ1-5; unclear D gene. The CDR3 length is 16 residues. Trimming left V 6 bases short and J 0 bases short, with 15 bases between. Germline V lookup: CDR1 MDHEN, CDR2 SYDVKM. The chain's CDR3 is CASRVYGLYSNQPQHF. The CDR3 DNA sequence: TGTGCCAGCAGAGTTTATGGGCTCTATAGCAATCAGCCCCAGCATTTT.

The V and J genes are TRBV19 and TRBJ2-7; D not resolved. Germline loops: CDR1 LNHDA, CDR2 SQIVND (reference sequence). V lost 6 bases and J 2 bases, leaving 5 bases between the germline ends. The CDR3 covers 11 residues. CDR3 in amino acids: CASSPAYEQYF. DNA of the CDR3: TGTGCCAGTAGCCCGGCCTACGAGCAGTACTTC.

The gene calls are TRBV28 and TRBJ2-7; D may be TRBD1 (6 bases). Trimming took off 0 bases at V and 2 bases at J, with 11 bases between the two ends. Germline CDR1 is MDHEN and CDR2 is SYDVKM. The CDR3 runs to 15 residues. CDR3 nucleotide sequence: TGTGCCAGCAGTTTATGGGGGGCAGGCCCCTACGAGCAGTACTTC. Encoded protein: CASSLWGAGPYEQYF.

J is TRBJ2-7 and V is TRBV30, with D perhaps TRBD1 (6 bases). CDR1 GTSNPN and CDR2 SVGIG come from the germline V gene (reference sequence). The CDR3 length is 13 residues. Trimming stripped 8 bases from V and 1 base from J, with 15 bases between. The chain's CDR3 is CARDIPGSYEQYF. The CDR3 bases are TGTGCCAGGGACATCCCGGGGTCCTACGAGCAGTACTTC.

CDR3 sequence reads: CASSEAAGEGSYEQYF. For the CDR3, the DNA is TGTGCCAGCAGCGAGGCGGCGGGAGAGGGTTCCTACGAGCAGTACTTC. This chain connects TRBV28 to TRBJ2-7; 7 bases line up with TRBD2. The CDR3 covers 16 residues. V dropped 6 bases and J dropped 1; count of bases not matched to a gene: 12. Germline V gives CDR1 MDHEN, CDR2 SYDVKM.

The V call is TRBV11-3, the J call TRBJ2-4; TRBD2 might be the D (6 bases). The CDR3 length is 15 residues. Germline V gene data show CDR1 as SGHNT and CDR2 as YENEEA. The V end lost 5 bases, the J end lost 0 bases, and 11 bases lay between the germline ends. The CDR3 region has the DNA TGTGCCAGCAGCACCGGAGGGATAGCCAAAAACATTCAGTACTTC. It codes for CASSTGGIAKNIQYF.

The rearrangement joins TRBV19 to TRBJ2-7, with TRBD2 identical over 11 bases. Germline assignment: CDR1 LNHDA and CDR2 SQIVND (reference sequence). The CDR3 sequence is 15 residues long. V trimming: 4 bases; J trimming: 4 bases; junction bases outside the gene matches: 6. CDR3 coding DNA: TGTGCCAGTAGTACCCGCGGGACTAGCGGTTACGAGCAGTACTTC. It yields the protein CASSTRGTSGYEQYF.

The V and J genes are TRBV30 and TRBJ2-1, with 10 bases lining up with TRBD2. Germline trimming cut 0 bases from V and 9 bases from J; bases unmatched to any gene: 5. CDR3 length: 14 residues. Germline V CDR1 and CDR2: GTSNPN, SVGIG (reference sequence). The CDR3: CAWSVRGLAAEQFF. The CDR3 DNA reads as TGTGCCTGGAGTGTACGCGGACTAGCGGCTGAGCAGTTCTTC.

The DNA for the CDR3 is TGTGCCAGCAGCCGGGACAGGAGCACAGATACGCAGTATTTT. Protein product: CASSRDRSTDTQYF. The rearrangement uses TRBV4-2 and TRBJ2-3; 8 positions match TRBD1. Losses at the gene ends were 4 bases for V and 0 bases for J; bases not matched to a gene: 0. CDR1 is LGHNA and CDR2 is YNFKEQ in the germline V gene. The CDR3 spans 14 residues.

The chain employs TRBV11-3 and TRBJ2-2; D is unclear. Germline-derived CDR1 and CDR2 are SGHNT and YENEEA. The CDR3 spans 11 residues. The V end was cut by 4 bases, the J end by 7 bases, with 4 bases between. This CDR3 is CASSSHGELFF. For the CDR3, the DNA is TGTGCCAGCAGCTCACACGGGGAGCTGTTTTTT. The whole variable domain, filled in from reference TRBV11-3 and TRBJ2-2, reads EAGVVQSPRYKIIEKKQPVAFWCNPISGHNTLYWYLQNLGQGPELLIRYENEEAVDDSQLPKDRFSAERLKGVDSTLKIQPAELGDSAVYLCASSSHGELFFGEGSRLTVL.

The J gene is TRBJ2-3, the V gene TRBV5-6; a weak D match, TRBD1 (7 bases). Trimming cost V 0 bases and J 2 bases, with 10 bases left between them. CDR1 SGHDT and CDR2 YYEEEE come from the germline V gene. The length of the CDR3 is 15 residues. The CDR3 is CASSLVRGATDTQYF. The CDR3 DNA reads as TGTGCCAGCAGCTTGGTCAGGGGGGCCACAGATACGCAGTATTTT. The full variable domain, with the rest looked up from reference TRBV5-6 and TRBJ2-3, is DAGVTQSPTHLIKTRGQQVTLRCSPKSGHDTVSWYQQALGQGPQFIFQYYEEEERQRGNFPDRFSGHQFPNYSSELNVNALLLGDSALYLCASSLVRGATDTQYFGPGTRLTVL.

This sequence joins TRBV4-3 and TRBJ2-6; 8 bases fit TRBD1. The CDR3 spans 20 residues. V lost 1 base and J lost 2; bases outside the gene matches: 13. Germline V gene sequence: CDR1 LGHNA, CDR2 YSLEER. CDR3 region: CASSQGLGQVKWTGANVLTF. CDR3 DNA sequence: TGCGCCAGCAGCCAAGGATTGGGACAGGTCAAGTGGACTGGGGCCAACGTCCTGACTTTC.

V and J are TRBV19 and TRBJ2-7; 9 nucleotides align to TRBD2. This CDR3 has 16 amino acids. The germline gives CDR1 LNHDA, CDR2 SQIVND (reference sequence). Unmatched junction bases numbered 8, after V lost 3 bases and J lost 2 bases. In DNA form, the CDR3 reads TGTGCCAGTAGTATTGGCAGCGGGAGGAAACCCTACGAGCAGTACTTC. This translates into CASSIGSGRKPYEQYF. The variable domain in full, completed from reference TRBV19 and TRBJ2-7, reads DGGITQSPKYLFRKEGQNVTLSCEQNLNHDAMYWYRQDPGQGLRLIYYSQIVNDFQKGDIAEGYSVSREKKESFPLTVTSAQKNPTAFYLCASSIGSGRKPYEQYFGPGTRLTVT.

The chain couples TRBV9 to TRBJ2-7, with TRBD2 matching over 9 bases. The CDR3 has 18 amino acids. Germline V gene lookup returns CDR1 SGDLS and CDR2 YYNGEE. V lost 3 bases, J lost 3 bases, and 16 bases stayed unmatched. The CDR3 spells CASSDHPVSGRGIYEQYF. Written as DNA, the CDR3 is TGTGCCAGCAGCGATCACCCTGTTAGCGGGAGAGGTATCTACGAGCAGTACTTC. The variable domain in full, with the rest retrieved from reference TRBV9 and TRBJ2-7, is DSGVTQTPKHLITATGQRVTLRCSPRSGDLSVYWYQQSLDQGLQFLIQYYNGEERAKGNILERFSAQQFPDLHSELNLSSLELGDSALYFCASSDHPVSGRGIYEQYFGPGTRLTVT.

This clone showed up just a few times. V is TRBV4-2 and J is TRBJ1-1; D gene ambiguous. Germline CDR1 reads LGHNA; CDR2 reads YNFKEQ. The V gene lost 0 bases and the J gene lost 4 bases, with 9 bases spanning the gap. This CDR3 is 14 amino acids long. This CDR3 is CASSQEMVSTEAFF. CDR3 bases: TGTGCCAGCAGCCAAGAAATGGTGAGCACTGAAGCTTTCTTT.